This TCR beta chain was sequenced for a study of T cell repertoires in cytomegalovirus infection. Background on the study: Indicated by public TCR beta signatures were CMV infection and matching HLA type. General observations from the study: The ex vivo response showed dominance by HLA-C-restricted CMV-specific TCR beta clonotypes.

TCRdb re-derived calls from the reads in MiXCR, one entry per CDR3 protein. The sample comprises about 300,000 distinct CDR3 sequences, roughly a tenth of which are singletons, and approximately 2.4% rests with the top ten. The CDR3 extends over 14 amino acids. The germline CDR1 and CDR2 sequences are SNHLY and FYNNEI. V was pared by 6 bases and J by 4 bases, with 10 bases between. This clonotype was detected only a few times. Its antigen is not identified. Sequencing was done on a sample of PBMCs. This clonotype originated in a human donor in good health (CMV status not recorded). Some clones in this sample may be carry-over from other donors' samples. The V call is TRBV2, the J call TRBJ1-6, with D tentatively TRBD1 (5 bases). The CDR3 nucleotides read TGTGCCAGCAGGGAACAGGCGTATAATTCACCCCTCCACTTT. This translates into CASREQAYNSPLHF.